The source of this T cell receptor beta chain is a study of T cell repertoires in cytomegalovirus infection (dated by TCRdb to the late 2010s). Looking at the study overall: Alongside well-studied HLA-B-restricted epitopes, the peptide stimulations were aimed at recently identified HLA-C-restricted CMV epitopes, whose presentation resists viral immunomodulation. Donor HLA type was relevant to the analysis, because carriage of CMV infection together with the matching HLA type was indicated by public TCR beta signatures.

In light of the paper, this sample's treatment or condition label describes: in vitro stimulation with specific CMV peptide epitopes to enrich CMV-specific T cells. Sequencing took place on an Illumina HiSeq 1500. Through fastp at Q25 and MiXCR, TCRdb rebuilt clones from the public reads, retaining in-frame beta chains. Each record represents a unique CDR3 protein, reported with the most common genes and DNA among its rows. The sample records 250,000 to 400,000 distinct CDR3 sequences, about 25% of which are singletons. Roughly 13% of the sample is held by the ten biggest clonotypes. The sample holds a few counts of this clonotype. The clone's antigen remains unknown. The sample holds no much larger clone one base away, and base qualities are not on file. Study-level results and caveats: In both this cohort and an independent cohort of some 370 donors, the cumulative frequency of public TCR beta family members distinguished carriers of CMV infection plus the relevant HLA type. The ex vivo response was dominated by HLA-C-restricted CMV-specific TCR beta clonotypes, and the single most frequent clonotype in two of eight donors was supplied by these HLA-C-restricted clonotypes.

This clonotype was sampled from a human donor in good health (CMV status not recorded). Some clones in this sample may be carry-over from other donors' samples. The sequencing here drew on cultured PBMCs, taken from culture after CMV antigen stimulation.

The CDR3 protein sequence reads: CASSESGERDEQYF. The DNA sequence is given as TGCGCCAGCAGTGAGTCGGGAGAAAGAGACGAGCAGTACTTC. Rearrangement joined TRBV10-2 to TRBJ2-7; TRBD2 could be the D gene, as 5 bases match. The trim is 0 bases for V and 5 bases for J, with a gap of 11 bases between the germline ends. The germline V gene provides CDR1 WSHSY and CDR2 SAAADI. From the cysteine through the phenylalanine, the CDR3 covers 14 amino acids. The DNA shown is the 42-base CDR3, in frame from base 1.